What follows are 12 T cell receptor beta chains derived from one specimen sequenced in a study of cytomegalovirus exposure and HLA in healthy donors (dated by TCRdb to 2016 to 2017). Receptor amplification or capture employed the immunoSEQ multiplex PCR assay. The multiplex PCR relied on a mix of 60 forward primers for TCR Vbeta segments and 13 reverse primers for TCR Jbeta segments. This is the immuneACCESS table as TCRdb keeps it, with only in-frame sequences that have V and J called. A part of the clones is gone; compared with another copy, unresolved V genes explain less than half, and the rest is unexplained. The sample table shows fewer than 120,000 clones, and approximately 86% are seen once. The top ten hold around 2% of the sample. Sequences were obtained from PBMCs. These receptor sequences come from a man aged 35 to 55 in good health and CMV-seronegative.

CDR3 residues: CASSPNKEDSPLHF. In DNA form, the CDR3 reads TGTGCCAGCAGTCCCAATAAGGAGGATTCACCCCTCCACTTT. The gene calls are TRBV7-9 and TRBJ1-6; D unclear. Germline V gene data show CDR1 as SEHNR and CDR2 as FQNEAQ (reference sequence). V lost 6 bases, J lost 8 bases, and 14 bases lay in between. This CDR3 has 14 residues. Together with reference TRBV7-9 and TRBJ1-6, the CDR3 gives the full variable domain: DTGVSQNPRHKITKRGQNVTFRCDPISEHNRLYWYRQTLGQGPEFLTYFQNEAQLEKSRLLSDRFSAERPKGSFSTLEIQRTEQGDSAMYLCASSPNKEDSPLHFGNGTRLTVT.

This clone was seen just once. The rearrangement joins TRBV28 to TRBJ2-5; D gene ambiguous. The germline V and J ends were trimmed by 6 bases and 5 bases, with 7 bases remaining between them. Germline V gives CDR1 MDHEN, CDR2 SYDVKM. The CDR3 consists of 11 residues. The CDR3, as DNA: TGTGCCAGCAGCCTCGGTGAGACCCAGTACTTC. It specifies CASSLGETQYF.

The gene calls are TRBV14 and TRBJ1-4; perhaps TRBD1 as D (5 bases). The CDR3 spans 15 residues. With 0 bases removed from V and 7 bases from J, the gap between germline ends came to 12 bases. In germline, CDR1 is SGHDN, CDR2 FVKESK. The CDR3 bases are TGTGCCAGCAGCCAAGAAGGAGCCAGGGCTGAAAAACTGTTTTTT. Translation: CASSQEGARAEKLFF.

This clone was seen just once. The rearrangement joins TRBV7-9 to TRBJ2-7; tentative D call: TRBD1 (5 bases). The V end was cut by 1 base, the J end by 2 bases, with 12 bases between. CDR3 length equals 15 residues. The germline gives CDR1 SEHNR, CDR2 FQNEAQ (reference sequence). CDR3 sequence reads: CASSLGRGVTYEQYF. The DNA of the CDR3 is TGTGCCAGCAGCTTAGGAAGGGGCGTCACCTACGAGCAGTACTTC.

The chain is built from TRBV25-1 and TRBJ1-3; D unresolved. Trimming shortened V by 8 bases and J by 1 base, and 15 bases separated the two germline ends. The CDR3 totals 15 residues. Germline loops: CDR1 MGHDK, CDR2 SYGVNS. The CDR3 is CASRPPPRSGNTIYF. For the CDR3, the DNA is TGTGCCAGCCGCCCCCCTCCGCGGTCTGGAAACACCATATATTTT. The full variable domain, its missing parts supplied by reference TRBV25-1 and TRBJ1-3, is EADIYQTPRYLVIGTGKKITLECSQTMGHDKMYWYQQDPGMELHLIHYSYGVNSTEKGDLSSESTVSRIRTEHFPLTLESARPSHTSQYLCASRPPPRSGNTIYFGEGSWLTVV.

The chain carries TRBV4-3 and TRBJ2-3; 7 bases line up with TRBD1. Germline values: CDR1 LGHNA, CDR2 YSLEER. The CDR3 covers 15 residues. V trimming: 4 bases; J trimming: 4 bases; junction bases outside the gene matches: 8. CDR3 protein: CASSLGQVIADTQYF. CDR3 bases: TGCGCCAGCAGCCTCGGACAGGTTATCGCAGATACGCAGTATTTT.

The chain has TRBV18 and TRBJ2-5; tentative D call: TRBD2 (6 bases). This CDR3 comprises 14 residues. Looked up from germline, CDR1 is KGHSH and CDR2 is LQKENI. The V and J ends lost 2 bases and 4 bases respectively, with 11 bases between them. Written as DNA, the CDR3 is TGTGCCAGCTCACCAGCGGGGTTCGGAGAGACCCAGTACTTC. This gives the protein CASSPAGFGETQYF.

For the CDR3, the DNA is TGCGCCAGCAGCCAAGATCTCGGCGGGATCTCCTACGAGCAGTACTTC. Translation: CASSQDLGGISYEQYF. This chain links TRBV4-3 with TRBJ2-7; D is possibly TRBD2 (6 bases). V shed 0 bases and J shed 0 bases, with 12 bases lying between them. This CDR3 comprises 16 residues. Germline CDR1 is LGHNA and CDR2 is YSLEER.

This chain joins TRBV10-2 and TRBJ2-7, with D maybe TRBD2 (5 bases). Germline V gene sequence: CDR1 WSHSY, CDR2 SAAADI. Trimming shortened V by 5 bases and J by 3 bases, and 11 bases separated the two germline ends. The CDR3 is made up of 13 amino acids. The CDR3 loop reads CASSPYGSYEQYF. The CDR3 nucleotides read TGCGCCAGCAGTCCTTATGGGAGCTACGAGCAGTACTTC.

The V and J genes are TRBV25-1 and TRBJ2-1; D unresolved. CDR1 and CDR2 (germline): MGHDK, SYGVNS. This CDR3 has 14 amino acids. Trimming removed 0 bases at V and 6 bases at J, with 9 bases between. The DNA of the CDR3 is TGTGCCAGCAGTGAATATTGGGCTTTCAATGAGCAGTTCTTC. Translation: CASSEYWAFNEQFF.

This sequence joins TRBV18 and TRBJ2-5; the D is unclear. Germline lookup yields CDR1 KGHSH and CDR2 LQKENI. This CDR3 has 15 residues. Trimming took off 5 bases at V and 0 bases at J, with 13 bases between the two ends. This chain's CDR3 is CASSIRQADQETQYF. CDR3 sequence (DNA): TGTGCCAGCTCAATAAGGCAGGCCGACCAAGAGACCCAGTACTTC.

V and J are TRBV2 and TRBJ1-2; D uncertain. V was trimmed by 5 bases and J by 4 bases, leaving 8 bases between them. The CDR3 has 12 residues. The germline V gene has CDR1 SNHLY and CDR2 FYNNEI. The CDR3 region is CASSPVGYGYTF. The CDR3 nucleotides read TGTGCCAGCAGTCCGGTCGGCTATGGCTACACCTTC.